This T cell receptor beta chain derives from a study of CD8+ T cells in alopecia areata. Turning to the study itself: It was oral tofacitinib, at 5 to 10 mg twice daily, that treated patients received. Treated patients were scored for severity by percent of scalp affected.

cDNA serving as the sequencing template came from extracted, reverse transcribed RNA. TCRdb's copy holds only in-frame clones and misses some; the assay was immunoSEQ multiplex PCR. This table has around 190,000 clones, less than 70% appearing once. Treatment noted: oral pan-JAK inhibitor, 5-10 mg twice daily. Obtained from alopecia areata patients were lesional scalp punch biopsies along with peripheral blood. This CDR3 has 11 amino acids. V was cut by 4 bases and J by 3 bases, with 3 bases left in between. Germline assignment: CDR1 SGDLS and CDR2 YYNGEE. This chain uses TRBV9 with TRBJ2-3; D gene unclear. This receptor was identified in a human donor with alopecia areata. This specimen consisted of CD4+ T cells sorted from blood, obtained at approximately week 50, from a patient treated with tofacitinib. The CDR3 DNA reads TGTGCCAGCAGCTCTACAGATACGCAGTATTTT. Its translation is CASSSTDTQYF.